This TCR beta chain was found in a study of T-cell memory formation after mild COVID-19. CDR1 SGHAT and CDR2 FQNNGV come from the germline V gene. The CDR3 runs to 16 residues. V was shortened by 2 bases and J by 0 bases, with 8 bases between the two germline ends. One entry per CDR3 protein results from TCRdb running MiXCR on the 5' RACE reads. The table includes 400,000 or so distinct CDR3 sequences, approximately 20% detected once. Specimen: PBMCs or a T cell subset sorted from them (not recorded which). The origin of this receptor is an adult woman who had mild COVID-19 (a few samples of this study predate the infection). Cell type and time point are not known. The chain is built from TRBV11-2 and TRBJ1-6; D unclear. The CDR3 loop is CASSLSRSSYNSPLHF. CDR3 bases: TGTGCCAGCAGCTTAAGCAGGAGCTCCTATAATTCACCCCTCCACTTT.